The entry that follows covers one T cell receptor (beta chain) sequence. The antigen remains undetermined. The sample contains more than one DNA sequence encoding this CDR3. V was clipped by 4 bases and J by 3 bases; unmatched bases: 7. The CDR3 is made up of 15 amino acids. Germline CDR1 MGHRA, CDR2 YSYEKL. The sample belongs to a study of cytomegalovirus exposure and HLA in healthy donors. Study-level findings and limits: The HLA-A and HLA-B alleles of most subjects were reportedly predicted accurately from TCR beta sequences. A few of the chains that were CMV-associated were confirmed in vitro to be specific for CMV antigens. A cluster of highly shared sequence variants was likely a sequencing artifact.

The PCR had 60 Vbeta and 13 Jbeta primers. Produced via immunoSEQ multiplex PCR; TCRdb's table is partial and in-frame only. The sample records about 150,000 clones, roughly 80% being singletons. The sequenced sample was PBMCs. The V call is TRBV4-1, the J call TRBJ2-7; TRBD1 aligns across 9 bases. The clonotype was recovered from a man between 18 and 35 years old in good health and CMV-seronegative. The CDR3 is CASSLTQGANYEQYF. The CDR3 DNA reads as TGCGCCAGCAGCCTAACACAGGGGGCTAACTACGAGCAGTACTTC.